Each of the 15 T cell receptor beta chains below was sequenced from the same sample in a study of blood T cell repertoires in COVID-19. Method: immunoSEQ multiplex PCR; TCRdb's copy keeps in-frame clones and lacks some. Among 150,000 to 200,000 clones, about 88% were seen once, and the ten largest hold roughly 9%. The sequenced material came from PBMCs or T cells enriched from blood (not recorded which). The origin of the receptors is a young woman who had recovered from COVID-19.

The CDR3 region is CASSSGRRSTDTQYF. DNA of the CDR3: TGTGCCAGTAGTAGCGGGAGACGATCCACAGATACGCAGTATTTT. The chain is built from TRBV19 and TRBJ2-3; 7 bases match TRBD2. In germline, CDR1 is LNHDA, CDR2 SQIVND (reference sequence). CDR3 length: 15 residues. V lost 4 bases to trimming and J lost 2 bases; unmatched junction nucleotides: 6.

This chain links TRBV30 with TRBJ1-1, with D uncertain. CDR3 length: 12 amino acids. Trimming cost V 5 bases and J 7 bases, with 14 bases left between them. The germline gives CDR1 GTSNPN, CDR2 SVGIG (reference sequence). The DNA of the CDR3 is TGTGCCTGGGCCCCTTCCGGGTATGAAGCTTTCTTT. Amino acid sequence: CAWAPSGYEAFF.

This chain joins TRBV10-3 and TRBJ2-7, with no clear D. The length of the CDR3 is 13 residues. Trimming took off 1 base at V and 3 bases at J, with 7 bases between the two ends. Germline loops: CDR1 ENHRY, CDR2 SYGVKD. CDR3 residues: CAISELPSYEQYF. Written as DNA, the CDR3 is TGTGCCATCAGTGAGTTGCCCAGCTACGAGCAGTACTTC.

The V and J genes are TRBV6-5 and TRBJ1-1; a weak D match, TRBD1 (6 bases). Per germline, CDR1 MNHEY and CDR2 SVGAGI. The length of the CDR3 is 16 residues. V was trimmed by 4 bases and J by 4 bases, leaving 19 bases between them. The CDR3 DNA follows: TGTGCCAGCAGTTCTACGACAGGAGGCTTGGGCACTGAAGCTTTCTTT. Protein sequence: CASSSTTGGLGTEAFF.

This chain joins TRBV6-7 and TRBJ2-7, with 7 bases lining up with TRBD2. TRBV6-7 is noted as an ORF with a role that remains uncertain. CDR3 size: 15 residues. With 11 bases clipped from V and 2 bases from J, the junction kept 15 bases outside the gene matches. The DNA for the CDR3 is TGTGCCTCCAATATGTTCGAGCGGGGACCCTACGAGCAGTACTTC. Its protein is CASNMFERGPYEQYF.

V is TRBV28 and J is TRBJ1-6; the D gene is possibly TRBD1 (5 bases). Germline assignment: CDR1 MDHEN and CDR2 SYDVKM. Deletions cut 6 bases from V and 10 bases from J, with 10 bases between. This CDR3 is built from 12 residues. The CDR3 loop reads CASRLSGSPLHF. CDR3 coding DNA: TGTGCCAGCAGGTTGTCAGGGTCACCCCTCCACTTT.

The rearrangement uses TRBV3-1 (or the pseudogene TRBV3-2) and TRBJ2-1; D might be TRBD1 (6 bases). CDR1 LGHDT and CDR2 YNNKEL come from the germline V gene (reference sequence). The CDR3 loop spans 19 amino acids. V was cut by 0 bases and J by 4 bases, with 22 bases left in between. The CDR3 spells CASSQDRGRGEGDYNEQFF. In DNA, the CDR3 is TGTGCCAGCAGCCAAGATAGGGGCCGGGGCGAGGGGGATTACAATGAGCAGTTCTTC.

J is TRBJ2-6 and V is TRBV5-4, with unresolved D. The V end was cut by 3 bases, the J end by 0 bases, with 16 bases between. Germline CDR1 SGHNT, CDR2 YYREEE (reference sequence). This CDR3 is built from 18 residues. The CDR3 loop is CASSSPSKYSSGANVLTF. The CDR3 region has the DNA TGTGCCAGCAGCTCCCCATCAAAGTACAGCTCTGGGGCCAACGTCCTGACTTTC.

V usage is TRBV7-6 and J usage is TRBJ1-3; the D gene is possibly TRBD1 (5 bases). This CDR3 is 16 amino acids long. The V end was cut by 5 bases, the J end by 3 bases, with 17 bases between. CDR1 and CDR2 from the germline V gene are SGHVS and FNYEAQ. The CDR3 region is CASSLSVRVGGNTIYF. The CDR3 DNA reads TGTGCCAGCAGCCTCTCGGTCAGGGTAGGTGGAAACACCATATATTTT.

The rearrangement joins TRBV12-3 or TRBV12-4 to TRBJ1-2; 7 nucleotides match TRBD1. The V gene end was trimmed by 5 bases and the J gene end by 7 bases; junction bases not matched to a gene: 7. CDR3 length: 13 amino acids. This CDR3 reads CASSGRTGSGYTF. The CDR3 nucleotides read TGTGCCAGCAGTGGAAGGACAGGTTCTGGCTACACCTTC.

This clone was picked up a small number of times. This sequence joins TRBV10-3 and TRBJ1-2; TRBD1 matches at 8 bases. The CDR3 covers 13 residues. Germline loops: CDR1 ENHRY, CDR2 SYGVKD. V lost 6 bases and J lost 3; bases outside the gene matches: 3. The DNA of the CDR3 is TGTGCCATCAGCATGACAGGGGACTATGGCTACACCTTC. This gives the protein CAISMTGDYGYTF.

V usage is TRBV4-2 and J usage is TRBJ1-4; D remains unclear. Trimming left V 6 bases short and J 0 bases short, with 14 bases between. This CDR3 contains 16 residues. From germline, CDR1 is LGHNA and CDR2 YNFKEQ. CDR3: CASRRLQDPTNEKLFF. CDR3 bases: TGTGCCAGCAGGCGATTGCAGGATCCAACTAATGAAAAACTGTTTTTT.

This clone was recorded once. The chain carries TRBV2 and TRBJ1-1; perhaps TRBD1 as D (5 bases). Germline V gene data show CDR1 as SNHLY and CDR2 as FYNNEI. The CDR3 is made up of 13 amino acids. V lost 8 bases to trimming and J lost 3 bases, with 13 bases between them. CDR3 loop: CASPRGVDTEAFF. In DNA form, the CDR3 reads TGTGCCAGCCCTCGGGGGGTGGACACTGAAGCTTTCTTT.

The genes are TRBV5-5 and TRBJ2-1; 9 bases match TRBD1. V lost 1 base to trimming and J lost 4 bases; unmatched junction nucleotides: 3. The CDR3 extends over 15 amino acids. Germline lookup yields CDR1 SGHKS and CDR2 YYEKEE (reference sequence). The CDR3 region is CASSLQTGGYNEQFF. CDR3 in DNA: TGTGCCAGCAGCTTGCAGACAGGGGGTTACAATGAGCAGTTCTTC.

The gene calls are TRBV28 and TRBJ1-2; D gene ambiguous. CDR3 length equals 13 residues. Germline CDR1 and CDR2: MDHEN and SYDVKM. V dropped 9 bases and J dropped 5 bases, with 16 bases sitting between them. The CDR3 region is CASTRGGVYGYTF. The CDR3 bases are TGTGCCAGTACCCGAGGCGGGGTTTATGGCTACACCTTC.